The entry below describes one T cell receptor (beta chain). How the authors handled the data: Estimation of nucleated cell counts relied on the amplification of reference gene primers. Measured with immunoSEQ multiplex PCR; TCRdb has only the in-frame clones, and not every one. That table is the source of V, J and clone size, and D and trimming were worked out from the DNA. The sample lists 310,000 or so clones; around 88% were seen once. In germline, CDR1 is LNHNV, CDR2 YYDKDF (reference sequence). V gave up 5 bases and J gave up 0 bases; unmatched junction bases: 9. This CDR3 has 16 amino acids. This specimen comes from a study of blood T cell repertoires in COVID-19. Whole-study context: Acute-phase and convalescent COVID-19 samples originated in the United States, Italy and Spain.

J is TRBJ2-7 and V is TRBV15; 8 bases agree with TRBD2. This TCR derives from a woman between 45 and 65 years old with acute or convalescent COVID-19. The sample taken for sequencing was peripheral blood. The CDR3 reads CATSPGRGASSYEQYF. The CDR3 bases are TGTGCCACCAGCCCCGGGAGGGGGGCTAGCTCCTACGAGCAGTACTTC.